Listed below are T cell receptor beta chains from one sample, sequenced in a study of blood T cell repertoires in COVID-19. Libraries were prepared by immunoSEQ multiplex PCR; TCRdb keeps only in-frame clonotypes and omits some of them. The sample has around 200,000 clones, roughly 87% seen once. The specimen was peripheral blood. The receptors here all came from a man aged 35-49 years with active or convalescent COVID-19. Each CDR3 is given with its conserved first and last residue. The D gene is left open where the match is weak. Size is omitted from some rows. Given values are once, few, many or a class for expanded clones.

size | J | length | D | V | DNA | CDR3
- | TRBJ1-2 | 14 | - | TRBV10-3 | TGTGCCATCACCATTAGACCGGGTACTGATGGCTACACCTTC | CAITIRPGTDGYTF
- | TRBJ1-5 | 14 | - | TRBV7-8 | TGTGCCAGCAGCTTAAAGGACAAAGCGAGGCCCCAGCATTTT | CASSLKDKARPQHF
- | TRBJ1-5 | 15 | - | TRBV6-5 | TGTGCCAGCAGTCTATTTGCGGGGGCATACCAGCCCCAGCATTTT | CASSLFAGAYQPQHF
- | TRBJ1-1 | 14 | - | TRBV3-1/TRBV3-2 | TGTGCCAGCAGCCAAGTGAACAGGGACACTGAAGCTTTCTTT | CASSQVNRDTEAFF
- | TRBJ2-3 | 18 | TRBD2 | TRBV27 | TGTGCCAGCAGTCCCCCCCTAGGGCTAGCGGGACGCACAGATACGCAGTATTTT | CASSPPLGLAGRTDTQYF
- | TRBJ1-5 | 15 | - | TRBV5-1 | TGCGCCAGCAGCTTGGTAGGAGGGAGCAATCAGCCCCAGCATTTT | CASSLVGGSNQPQHF
- | TRBJ1-3 | 14 | TRBD1 | TRBV5-1 | TGCGCCAGCAGCCAGGGGGCCGTTGGAAACACCATATATTTT | CASSQGAVGNTIYF
- | TRBJ2-5 | 16 | TRBD1 | TRBV28 | TGTGCCAGCAGCCCAGACAGGGGAGATATTTGGGAGACCCAGTACTTC | CASSPDRGDIWETQYF
once | TRBJ2-1 | 16 | TRBD1 | TRBV7-6 | TGTGCCAGCAGCTTAGGCAGGGGGCTATCTGGGAGTGAGCAGTTCTTC | CASSLGRGLSGSEQFF
- | TRBJ1-1 | 15 | TRBD1 | TRBV28 | TGTGCCAGCAACCCCGGACAGGTGCTGAACACTGAAGCTTTCTTT | CASNPGQVLNTEAFF
- | TRBJ2-7 | 14 | TRBD1 | TRBV9 | TGTGCCAGCAGCGCGGACAGGAGCCCCTACGAGCAGTACTTC | CASSADRSPYEQYF
- | TRBJ1-2 | 14 | TRBD1 | TRBV7-3 | TGTGCCAGCAGCTTGTCAGGGGGGAGCTATGGCTACACCTTC | CASSLSGGSYGYTF
few | TRBJ1-1 | 13 | TRBD1 | TRBV30 | TGTGCCTGGAGGGGACAGCCGAACACTGAAGCTTTCTTT | CAWRGQPNTEAFF
- | TRBJ2-3 | 14 | - | TRBV27 | TGTGCCAGCAGGGTAGGCGGGGTCACAGATACGCAGTATTTT | CASRVGGVTDTQYF
- | TRBJ1-3 | 15 | - | TRBV5-5 | TGTGCCAGCAGCTTGCAGGGATCCGGTGGAAACACCATATATTTT | CASSLQGSGGNTIYF
- | TRBJ2-7 | 17 | TRBD1 | TRBV4-2 | TGTGCCAGCAGCCAAGAGCCCGGGACAGGCCCCGGGGGCGAGCAGTACTTC | CASSQEPGTGPGGEQYF
- | TRBJ1-4 | 16 | - | TRBV19 | TGTGCCAGTAGTATAGATCCACGGGGAACTAATGAAAAACTGTTTTTT | CASSIDPRGTNEKLFF
- | TRBJ1-1 | 14 | TRBD1 | TRBV4-2 | TGTGCCAGCAGCCAGACAGGGCAGAACACTGAAGCTTTCTTT | CASSQTGQNTEAFF
- | TRBJ2-7 | 16 | - | TRBV2 | TGTGCCAGCAGTGACCCCCAGGGCCACAGCTCCTACGAGCAGTACTTC | CASSDPQGHSSYEQYF
once | TRBJ1-2 | 15 | - | TRBV7-2 | TGTGCCAGCAGCCCCGGACCCGGGGAGTACGATGGCTACACCTTC | CASSPGPGEYDGYTF
- | TRBJ1-1 | 15 | - | TRBV9 | TGTGCCAGCAGCGTAGGGGCGAGTGGTAGCACTGAAGCTTTCTTT | CASSVGASGSTEAFF
once | TRBJ2-1 | 16 | TRBD1 | TRBV14 | TGTGCCAGCAGCCTACCGACAGGGCTTCGAAGGGATGAGCAGTTCTTC | CASSLPTGLRRDEQFF
- | TRBJ2-7 | 13 | TRBD1 | TRBV29-1 | TGCAGCGCTTTTACAGGGGTGGGTGACGAGCAGTACTTC | CSAFTGVGDEQYF
- | TRBJ2-4 | 14 | - | TRBV9 | TGTGCCACGGTGGTACGGGAGACCAAAAACATTCAGTACTTC | CATVVRETKNIQYF
- | TRBJ1-1 | 13 | - | TRBV2 | TGTGCCAGCAGTTCGGGATGGGACACTGAAGCTTTCTTT | CASSSGWDTEAFF
medium-sized | TRBJ1-1 | 16 | TRBD1 | TRBV19 | TGTGCCAGTAGTATAGAAGGACAGGGACCAGACACTGAAGCTTTCTTT | CASSIEGQGPDTEAFF
- | TRBJ1-3 | 16 | - | TRBV28 | TGTGCCAGCAGTTTGCCGGGACACCGCTCTGGAAACACCATATATTTT | CASSLPGHRSGNTIYF
- | TRBJ1-5 | 16 | - | TRBV21-1 | TGTGCCAGCGGCCGGAGGAGGGTTCAGAGCAATCAGCCCCAGCATTTT | CASGRRRVQSNQPQHF
- | TRBJ1-2 | 14 | TRBD1 | TRBV28 | TGTGCCAGCAGATCCGGGACAGCCAACTATGGCTACACCTTC | CASRSGTANYGYTF
once | TRBJ2-7 | 15 | TRBD2 | TRBV5-4 | TGTGCCAGCAGCTTGGGGGGGGGTCTTGCCTACGAGCAGTACTTC | CASSLGGGLAYEQYF
- | TRBJ2-6 | 15 | - | TRBV5-5 | TGTGCCAGCAGCTACGACAGCTCTGGGGCCAACGTCCTGACTTTC | CASSYDSSGANVLTF
- | TRBJ2-3 | 13 | - | TRBV19 | TGTGCCAGTATGTCAGGCAGTACAGATACGCAGTATTTT | CASMSGSTDTQYF
once | TRBJ1-2 | 15 | - | TRBV28 | TGTGCCAGCAGTTTCCGAGCCAGGGGAACTCATGGCTACACCTTC | CASSFRARGTHGYTF
once | TRBJ1-2 | 12 | - | TRBV7-9 | TGTGCCAGCACCTATCTCTACTATGGCTACACCTTC | CASTYLYYGYTF
once | TRBJ2-2 | 21 | - | TRBV5-1 | TGCGCCAGCAGCATCGCGGAAAGGACAGGGAACCTAGCGGGGTATAACGGGGAGCTGTTTTTT | CASSIAERTGNLAGYNGELFF
- | TRBJ1-1 | 13 | - | TRBV13 | TGTGCCAGCAGCGTAGCGGTGAACACTGAAGCTTTCTTT | CASSVAVNTEAFF
- | TRBJ1-2 | 13 | - | TRBV6-4 | TGTGCCAGCAGCAGGACGGGGAACTATGGCTACACCTTC | CASSRTGNYGYTF
once | TRBJ2-5 | 13 | TRBD1 | TRBV28 | TGTGCCAGCAGTCGGGACAGCCAAGAGACCCAGTACTTC | CASSRDSQETQYF
few | TRBJ1-5 | 16 | TRBD1 | TRBV28 | TGTGCCAGCAGTTTATCCCGGACAGGGGGCAATCAGCCCCAGCATTTT | CASSLSRTGGNQPQHF
- | TRBJ2-3 | 15 | TRBD2 | TRBV10-2 | TGCGCCAGCTCCCTAGTTTGGGGGGGAACAGATACGCAGTATTTT | CASSLVWGGTDTQYF
- | TRBJ2-7 | 13 | - | TRBV5-1 | TGCGCCAGCAGCTTGTGGGCCTCCTACGAGCAGTACTTC | CASSLWASYEQYF
- | TRBJ1-5 | 12 | - | TRBV6-4 | TGTGCCAGCAGTTTCTCTTATCAGCCCCAGCATTTT | CASSFSYQPQHF
once | TRBJ2-1 | 16 | TRBD2 | TRBV3-1/TRBV3-2 | TGTGCCAGCAGCCGCCGGACTAGCGGGGTGTACAATGAGCAGTTCTTC | CASSRRTSGVYNEQFF
few | TRBJ2-2 | 15 | - | TRBV4-2 | TGTGCCAGCAGCCAAGGATCCGGGAACACCGGGGAGCTGTTTTTT | CASSQGSGNTGELFF
- | TRBJ2-2 | 16 | TRBD2 | TRBV5-1 | TGCGCCAGTTCCAAGACTAGCGGGGGGGCCCCCGGGGAGCTGTTTTTT | CASSKTSGGAPGELFF
- | TRBJ2-1 | 15 | TRBD2 | TRBV7-8 | TGTGCCAGCAGCTTAATAGCGGGACCCTACAATGAGCAGTTCTTC | CASSLIAGPYNEQFF
- | TRBJ1-4 | 13 | TRBD1 | TRBV28 | TGTGCCAGCAGATGGACAGGGAGCGAAAAACTGTTTTTT | CASRWTGSEKLFF
- | TRBJ1-5 | 15 | - | TRBV28 | TGTGCCAGCAGTTTATCCGGCGGCAGCAATCAGCCCCAGCATTTT | CASSLSGGSNQPQHF
- | TRBJ1-2 | 16 | TRBD1 | TRBV5-1 | TGCGCCAGCAGCGCGGGACTCGGGACAGGGGAGGGAGGCTACACCTTC | CASSAGLGTGEGGYTF
- | TRBJ1-1 | 14 | - | TRBV5-4 | TGTGCCAGCAGCTTGGGAGGAGTGAACACTGAAGCTTTCTTT | CASSLGGVNTEAFF
once | TRBJ2-5 | 13 | TRBD2 | TRBV11-3 | TGTGCCAGCAGCCTCCTAGCGGAAGAGACCCAGTACTTC | CASSLLAEETQYF
- | TRBJ2-7 | 16 | TRBD1 | TRBV18 | TGTGCCAGCTCACCGACAGGGGGCCAATCTATCTACGAGCAGTACTTC | CASSPTGGQSIYEQYF